The 23 T cell receptor beta chains reported below all come from one sample, sequenced in a study of vaccination and CD4 T cells after COVID-19. These receptors have no identified antigens. The Oncomine TCR Beta short-read assay was applied to DNA of cultured CD4+ T cells. TCRdb reprocessed the PCR reads with MiXCR, giving one entry per CDR3 protein. Altogether approximately 15,000 distinct CDR3 sequences are present, approximately 55% being singletons, with the ten largest covering roughly 4.2%. Treatment specified: approximately nine-day PBMC culture with coronavirus spike peptide pools or control peptides (ViraFEST assay). This specimen was CD4+ T cells from blood, cultured in vitro, taken before SARS-CoV-2 vaccination. These receptors came from a human donor who had recovered from COVID-19.

In this sample, this clonotype turned up a few times. The CDR3 is CASSLYVGVTKDYGYTF. Here the CDR3 DNA reads TGTGCCAGCAGTTTATATGTGGGGGTCACGAAGGACTATGGCTACACCTTC. The V and J genes are TRBV28 and TRBJ1-2; the D gene is possibly TRBD1 (5 bases). The germline V and J ends were trimmed by 1 base and 3 bases, with 18 bases remaining between them. From germline, CDR1 is MDHEN and CDR2 SYDVKM. CDR3 size: 17 residues.

This clonotype occurred a few times. The rearrangement joins TRBV7-9 to TRBJ2-7, with 7 bases matching TRBD1. Germline V gene lookup returns CDR1 SEHNR and CDR2 FQNEAQ (reference sequence). This CDR3 has 12 amino acids. The V segment lost 6 bases and the J segment 6 bases; nucleotides outside the gene matches: 5. CDR3 bases: TGTGCCAGCAGTTTGACAGGGTCCGAGCAGTACTTC. Encoded protein: CASSLTGSEQYF. Full variable domain (outside the CDR3, taken from reference TRBV7-9 and TRBJ2-7): DTGVSQNPRHKITKRGQNVTFRCDPISEHNRLYWYRQTLGQGPEFLTYFQNEAQLEKSRLLSDRFSAERPKGSFSTLEIQRTEQGDSAMYLCASSLTGSEQYFGPGTRLTVT.

The chain is built from TRBV7-8 and TRBJ2-5; D may be TRBD1 or TRBD2 (6 bases each). Germline V CDR1 and CDR2: SGHVS, FQNEAQ. The CDR3 is 15 amino acids. V lost 1 base and J lost 4, with 13 bases in between. DNA of the CDR3: TGTGCCAGCAGCTTAGGAGGGGGGCCTCGAGAGACCCAGTACTTC. The encoded protein is CASSLGGGPRETQYF. The full variable domain, rest sourced from reference TRBV7-8 and TRBJ2-5, is GAGVSQSPRYKVAKRGQDVALRCDPISGHVSLFWYQQALGQGPEFLTYFQNEAQLDKSGLPSDRFFAERPEGSVSTLKIQRTQQEDSAVYLCASSLGGGPRETQYFGPGTRLLVL.

This clonotype was seen only a few times. The J gene is TRBJ1-2, the V gene TRBV11-1, with D possibly TRBD1 on 6 matching bases. V was trimmed by 5 bases and J by 4 bases, leaving 11 bases between them. The germline V gene encodes CDR1 SGHAT and CDR2 FQDESV (reference sequence). The CDR3 is 13 amino acids. CDR3 sequence: CASSAGVPYGYTF. The CDR3 DNA sequence: TGTGCCAGCAGCGCAGGGGTTCCCTATGGCTACACCTTC.

CDR3 protein: CASSIGTWRPGNTIYF. The CDR3 DNA reads as TGTGCCAGTAGTATAGGTACGTGGAGACCTGGAAACACCATATATTTT. The J gene is TRBJ1-3, the V gene TRBV19; D call uncertain. V shed 1 base and J shed 2 bases, with 12 bases lying between them. CDR1 LNHDA and CDR2 SQIVND come from the germline V gene (reference sequence). The CDR3 is 16 amino acids.

V is TRBV24-1 and J is TRBJ2-5; TRBD2 aligns across 8 bases. Trimming at V came to 4 bases and at J to 4 bases, leaving 7 bases not matched to a gene. There are 15 residues in the CDR3. Germline V lookup: CDR1 KGHDR, CDR2 SFDVKD. CDR3 nucleotides: TGTGCCACCAGTGACTCCCCCGGGGGGGCAGAGACCCAGTACTTC. This translates into CATSDSPGGAETQYF.

This clonotype was seen a few times. This chain links TRBV11-3 with TRBJ2-1, with a possible D match to TRBD2 (6 bases). This CDR3 is 14 amino acids long. Trimming pared 1 base from V and 3 bases from J, leaving 7 bases between. CDR1 and CDR2 from the germline V gene are SGHNT and YENEEA. The CDR3 bases are TGTGCCAGCAGCTTAGGGGGGGACTACAATGAGCAGTTCTTC. It is translated as CASSLGGDYNEQFF.

This clonotype is medium-sized by share. V usage is TRBV19 and J usage is TRBJ1-2; D uncertain. In germline, CDR1 is LNHDA, CDR2 SQIVND (reference sequence). V was shortened by 0 bases and J by 4 bases, with 6 bases between the two germline ends. This CDR3 has 13 amino acids. The CDR3 sequence is CASSIEDGYGYTF. In nucleotides, the CDR3 is TGTGCCAGTAGTATAGAGGACGGCTATGGCTACACCTTC.

The chain is built from TRBV20-1 and TRBJ1-5; D remains ambiguous. This CDR3 contains 14 residues. V was clipped by 3 bases and J by 0 bases, with 9 bases between them. The germline CDR1 and CDR2 sequences are DFQATT and SNEGSKA (reference sequence). CDR3 residues: CSASSGFSNQPQHF. As DNA, the CDR3 is TGCAGTGCTAGCTCGGGATTTAGCAATCAGCCCCAGCATTTT.

The V and J genes are TRBV6-2 or TRBV6-3 and TRBJ2-5; 7 bases map to TRBD2. V shed 7 bases and J 2 bases; nucleotides not matched to a gene: 10. The CDR3 is 15 amino acids. The germline CDR1 and CDR2 sequences are MNHEY and SVGEGT. The CDR3 coding sequence is TGTGCCAGCAACCACCCCGGGGGGTTGCAAGAGACCCAGTACTTC. Residues: CASNHPGGLQETQYF.

The chain combines TRBV7-2 with TRBJ1-1; no clear D gene. CDR1 and CDR2 (germline): SGHTA, FQGNSA. The CDR3 totals 14 residues. Trimming left V 2 bases short and J 3 bases short, with 10 bases between. This CDR3 is CASSLSVMDTEAFF. As DNA, the CDR3 is TGTGCCAGCAGCTTATCAGTGATGGACACTGAAGCTTTCTTT.

This clonotype has only a few counts. This chain joins TRBV7-9 and TRBJ2-3; no reliable D call. V was trimmed by 2 bases and J by 2 bases, leaving 2 bases between them. The germline V gene has CDR1 SEHNR and CDR2 FQNEAQ (reference sequence). The CDR3 consists of 12 residues. CDR3 bases: TGTGCCAGCAGCTTACTCACAGATACGCAGTATTTT. This translates into CASSLLTDTQYF.

This clonotype was recorded only once. The rearrangement uses TRBV7-3 and TRBJ2-3, with TRBD2 matching 9 bases. The V segment lost 5 bases and the J segment 5 bases; nucleotides outside the gene matches: 11. Germline lookup yields CDR1 SGHTA and CDR2 FQGTGA. The CDR3 is 16 amino acids. Written as DNA, the CDR3 is TGTGCCAGCAGCCCCGGCCCAGCGGGGGGTTTAGATACGCAGTATTTT. Its protein product is CASSPGPAGGLDTQYF.

The CDR3 loop reads CASSYSSGSYNEQFF. The CDR3 DNA reads as TGTGCCAGCAGTTACTCTAGCGGCTCCTACAATGAGCAGTTCTTC. The V gene is TRBV27, the J gene TRBJ2-1; TRBD2 matches 7 bases. Germline trimming cut 4 bases from V and 0 bases from J; bases unmatched to any gene: 3. CDR3 size: 15 residues. CDR1 and CDR2 from the germline V gene are MNHEY and SMNVEV (reference sequence).

The J gene is TRBJ1-2, the V gene TRBV20-1; D perhaps matches TRBD1 (6 bases). This CDR3 has 14 amino acids. Germline CDR1 is DFQATT and CDR2 is SNEGSKA (reference sequence). Trimming cost V 1 base and J 6 bases, with 15 bases left between them. In DNA, the CDR3 is TGCAGTGCTAGAGTCTGGGGCAGGGGAGATGGCTACACCTTC. It encodes CSARVWGRGDGYTF.

This clonotype was observed a handful of times. CDR3: CASSQQGKSEQYF. The CDR3, as DNA: TGTGCCAGTAGTCAACAGGGAAAGAGCGAGCAGTACTTC. The V call is TRBV19, the J call TRBJ2-7; D perhaps matches TRBD1 (6 bases). The CDR3 length is 13 residues. From germline, CDR1 is LNHDA and CDR2 SQIVND (reference sequence). V lost 5 bases and J 6 bases, leaving 14 bases between the germline ends.

Only one count was recorded for this clonotype. The CDR3 nucleotides are TGTGCCAGTAGCCCGAGAGGGTTTACAGAGACCCAGTACTTC. Translating it yields CASSPRGFTETQYF. The gene calls are TRBV19 and TRBJ2-5; tentative D call: TRBD2 (5 bases). The CDR3 covers 14 residues. V was trimmed by 6 bases and J by 4 bases, leaving 15 bases between them. Germline loops: CDR1 LNHDA, CDR2 SQIVND (reference sequence).

Only a few counts were recorded for this clonotype. The chain recombines TRBV5-1 with TRBJ1-1, with unresolved D. This CDR3 comprises 14 residues. Trimming took off 0 bases at V and 4 bases at J, with 10 bases between the two ends. Germline CDR1 reads SGHRS; CDR2 reads YFSETQ. CDR3 amino acids: CASSLGAWRTEAFF. The CDR3 DNA is TGCGCCAGCAGCTTGGGGGCCTGGCGCACTGAAGCTTTCTTT. Combining the CDR3 with reference TRBV5-1 and TRBJ1-1 gives the whole variable domain KAGVTQTPRYLIKTRGQQVTLSCSPISGHRSVSWYQQTPGQGLQFLFEYFSETQRNKGNFPGRFSGRQFSNSRSEMNVSTLELGDSALYLCASSLGAWRTEAFFGQGTRLTVV.

The chain links TRBV12-3 or TRBV12-4 to TRBJ1-6; D not certain. V lost 6 bases and J lost 0, with 6 bases in between. The length of the CDR3 is 14 residues. In nucleotides, the CDR3 is TGTGCCAGCAGGACAAGCTCCTATAATTCACCCCTCCACTTT. It specifies CASRTSSYNSPLHF.

The CDR3 bases are TGTGCCAGCATAACTGGAATGAGGGGGATTAATCAGCCCCAGCATTTT. Translating it yields CASITGMRGINQPQHF. The chain links TRBV28 to TRBJ1-5, with TRBD1 as a possible D gene (6 bases). The CDR3 spans 16 residues. The germline V gene encodes CDR1 MDHEN and CDR2 SYDVKM. Trimming removed 7 bases at V and 4 bases at J, with 20 bases between.

V and J are TRBV28 and TRBJ2-7; 9 nucleotides align to TRBD1. Germline lookup yields CDR1 MDHEN and CDR2 SYDVKM. The CDR3 loop spans 14 amino acids. V shed 3 bases, J shed 7 bases, and the junction held 7 bases outside the gene matches. The CDR3 protein is CASSLTGGAREQYF. DNA for the CDR3: TGTGCCAGCAGTTTGACAGGGGGTGCGAGGGAGCAGTACTTC.

This chain links TRBV18 with TRBJ2-7; TRBD2 agrees at 11 bases. From germline, CDR1 is KGHSH and CDR2 LQKENI. Trimming removed 3 bases from V and 0 bases from J; junction bases left unmatched: 13. CDR3 length equals 19 residues. CDR3: CASSPYPSGRTLSSYEQYF. CDR3 coding DNA: TGTGCCAGCTCACCTTACCCTAGCGGGAGGACCCTCAGCTCCTACGAGCAGTACTTC.

The chain is built from TRBV4-3 and TRBJ2-3; TRBD2 agrees at 7 bases. The CDR3 runs to 17 residues. V shed 0 bases and J 2 bases; nucleotides not matched to a gene: 8. Germline V lookup: CDR1 LGHNA, CDR2 YSLEER. CDR3 DNA: TGCGCCAGCAGCCAAGAACCGACTAGCCCCATCACAGATACGCAGTATTTT. As protein: CASSQEPTSPITDTQYF.